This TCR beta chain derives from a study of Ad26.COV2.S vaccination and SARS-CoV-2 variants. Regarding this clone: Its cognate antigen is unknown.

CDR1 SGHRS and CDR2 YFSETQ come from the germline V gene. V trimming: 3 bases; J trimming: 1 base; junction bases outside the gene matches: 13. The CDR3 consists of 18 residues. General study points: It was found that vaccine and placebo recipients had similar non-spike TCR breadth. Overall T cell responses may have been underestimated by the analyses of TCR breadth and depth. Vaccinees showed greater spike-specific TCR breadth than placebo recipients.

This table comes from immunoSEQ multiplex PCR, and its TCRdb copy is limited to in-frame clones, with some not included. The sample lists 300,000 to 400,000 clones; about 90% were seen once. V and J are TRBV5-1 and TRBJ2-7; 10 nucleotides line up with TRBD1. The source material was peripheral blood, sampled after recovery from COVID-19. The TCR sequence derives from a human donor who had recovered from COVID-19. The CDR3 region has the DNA TGCGCCAGCAGCTCTCAAGAAAGGGGACAGGGGAGATCCTACGAGCAGTACTTC. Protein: CASSSQERGQGRSYEQYF.